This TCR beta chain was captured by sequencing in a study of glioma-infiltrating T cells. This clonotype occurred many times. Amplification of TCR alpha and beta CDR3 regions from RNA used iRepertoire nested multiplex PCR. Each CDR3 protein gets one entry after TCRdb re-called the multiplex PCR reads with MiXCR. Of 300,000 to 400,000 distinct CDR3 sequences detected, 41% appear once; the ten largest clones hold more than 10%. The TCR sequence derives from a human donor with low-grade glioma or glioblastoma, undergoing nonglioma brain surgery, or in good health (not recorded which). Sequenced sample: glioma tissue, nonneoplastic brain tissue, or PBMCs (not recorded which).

The CDR3 loop reads CASSLAGQETYEQYF. CDR3 nucleotides: TGTGCCAGCAGCTTAGCGGGGCAGGAAACCTACGAGCAGTACTTC. The chain employs TRBV7-2 and TRBJ2-7, with D maybe TRBD1 (5 bases). The CDR3 runs to 15 residues. V lost 0 bases, J lost 2 bases, and 11 bases lay in between. Germline CDR1 is SGHTA and CDR2 is FQGNSA.